These T cell receptor beta chains were read from a single sample in a study of high-grade serous ovarian cancer treatment subgroups. Profiled with immunoSEQ multiplex PCR; TCRdb holds only in-frame clones, not every one. The profile shows about 5,700 clones, roughly 62% of them singletons. Sequenced input: tumor tissue. Receptors were obtained from a human donor with high-grade serous ovarian cancer. The CDR3 runs from the conserved cysteine through the conserved F or W. The order of the fields is D gene, V gene, clone size, J gene, CDR3 protein, CDR3 DNA. D genes are given only for firm matches. Clone size, where shown, is once, few, many, or a class for clones that have expanded.

.	TRBV5-6	.	TRBJ1-2	CASSPKRSTLEGYTF	TGTGCCAGCAGCCCCAAGCGGTCTACTCTAGAGGGCTACACCTTC
.	TRBV30	.	TRBJ1-6	CAWKTAQNSPLHF	TGTGCCTGGAAGACAGCTCAAAATTCACCCCTCCACTTT
TRBD2	TRBV7-9	few	TRBJ2-1	CASSLLTSGGRSYNEQFF	TGTGCCAGCAGCTTGCTGACTAGCGGGGGTCGATCCTACAATGAGCAGTTCTTC
.	TRBV28	.	TRBJ1-3	CASSIGAAGNTIYF	TGTGCCAGCAGTATCGGTGCAGCCGGAAACACCATATATTTT
.	TRBV6-5	.	TRBJ1-4	CASSAVGAEWEKLFF	TGTGCCAGCAGTGCAGTGGGCGCAGAATGGGAAAAACTGTTTTTT
.	TRBV5-1	.	TRBJ2-1	CASSLSQGSTYNEQFF	TGCGCCAGCAGCTTGTCCCAGGGGAGCACCTACAATGAGCAGTTCTTC
.	TRBV7-9	.	TRBJ1-6	CASSKGGANSPLHF	TGTGCCAGCAGCAAGGGGGGGGCGAATTCACCCCTCCACTTT
.	TRBV6-5	.	TRBJ2-1	CASSYSRLAKSEQFF	TGTGCCAGCAGTTACTCGCGGTTAGCCAAGAGTGAGCAGTTCTTC
TRBD2	TRBV7-9	once	TRBJ2-1	CASRDISGLNNEQFF	TGTGCCAGCAGGGACATTAGCGGGCTTAACAATGAGCAGTTCTTC
TRBD1	TRBV4-3	.	TRBJ1-4	CASSRGQGRGNEKLFF	TGCGCCAGCAGCCGTGGACAGGGGAGAGGTAATGAAAAACTGTTTTTT
TRBD1	TRBV13	.	TRBJ1-2	CASSLKVGDSSNYGYTF	TGTGCCAGCAGCTTAAAAGTTGGGGACAGCTCTAACTATGGCTACACCTTC
TRBD1	TRBV9	.	TRBJ1-5	CASSSQGYQPQHF	TGTGCCAGCAGCTCACAGGGGTATCAGCCCCAGCATTTT
TRBD2	TRBV7-8	.	TRBJ2-1	CASSARGTSGSNEQFF	TGTGCCAGCAGCGCCAGAGGGACTAGCGGAAGCAATGAGCAGTTCTTC
.	TRBV4-2	.	TRBJ1-4	CASSQSGTMGDQLFF	TGTGCCAGCAGCCAGTCCGGGACCATGGGCGATCAACTGTTTTTT
.	TRBV4-1	.	TRBJ1-1	CASSQETVASTEAFF	TGCGCCAGCAGCCAAGAGACGGTCGCGAGCACTGAAGCTTTCTTT
.	TRBV29-1	.	TRBJ2-3	CSVESSGPPAGTDTQYF	TGCAGCGTTGAATCTTCAGGGCCGCCGGCGGGCACAGATACGCAGTATTTT
.	TRBV6-1	.	TRBJ2-7	CASTKEGPGSYEQYF	TGTGCCAGCACCAAAGAAGGGCCCGGCTCCTACGAGCAGTACTTC
TRBD2	TRBV27	.	TRBJ2-7	CASSLGLVGAYEQYF	TGTGCCAGCAGTTTGGGACTAGTCGGTGCCTACGAGCAGTACTTC
TRBD1	TRBV2	.	TRBJ2-7	CASRRDRGPFDEQYF	TGTGCCAGCAGACGGGACAGGGGGCCGTTCGACGAGCAGTACTTC
TRBD2	TRBV6-5	few	TRBJ2-1	CASSYRRGGHHEQFF	TGTGCCAGCAGTTACCGGCGGGGGGGGCACCATGAGCAGTTCTTC
TRBD2	TRBV5-8	.	TRBJ2-3	CASSFTSGVVGTDTQYF	TGTGCCAGCAGCTTTACTAGCGGGGTGGTCGGTACAGATACGCAGTATTTT
.	TRBV7-2	.	TRBJ1-5	CASSLRDGVPQHF	TGTGCCAGCAGCCTCAGGGACGGGGTGCCCCAGCATTTT
.	TRBV2	.	TRBJ1-1	CASSEREGTTEAFF	TGTGCCAGCAGTGAAAGGGAGGGGACCACTGAAGCTTTCTTT
TRBD1	TRBV7-2	.	TRBJ1-5	CASSLEQGFHQPQHF	TGTGCCAGCAGCTTGGAACAGGGGTTTCATCAGCCCCAGCATTTT
TRBD1	TRBV6-5	.	TRBJ1-1	CASSYRTGGFTEAFF	TGTGCCAGCAGTTACCGGACAGGGGGTTTCACTGAAGCTTTCTTT
.	TRBV6-5	.	TRBJ2-4	CASSYSTGEEYF	TGTGCCAGCAGTTACTCGACGGGGGAAGAGTACTTC
TRBD1	TRBV7-2	.	TRBJ1-4	CASSYDRGSRKLFF	TGTGCCAGCAGCTATGACAGGGGGTCGCGAAAACTGTTTTTT
TRBD1	TRBV6-5	.	TRBJ2-1	CASSSGTAQKQFF	TGTGCCAGCAGTTCGGGGACAGCCCAAAAGCAGTTCTTC
.	TRBV6-6	.	TRBJ1-2	CASSYGSGLNYGYTF	TGTGCCAGCAGTTACGGTTCGGGGCTGAACTATGGCTACACCTTC
TRBD2	TRBV27	.	TRBJ2-5	CASSKLAGRETQYF	TGTGCCAGCAGTAAACTAGCGGGGAGGGAGACCCAGTACTTC
.	TRBV5-1	.	TRBJ1-6	CASSLGPGKGSYNSPLHF	TGCGCCAGCAGCTTGGGACCAGGCAAAGGCTCCTATAATTCACCCCTCCACTTT
.	TRBV5-1	medium-sized	TRBJ2-2	CASSLIEATGELFF	TGCGCCAGCAGCTTGATCGAGGCCACCGGGGAGCTGTTTTTT
.	TRBV29-1	.	TRBJ2-1	CSVGWATYNEQFF	TGCAGCGTTGGATGGGCGACCTACAATGAGCAGTTCTTC
TRBD1	TRBV12-5	once	TRBJ2-2	CASGTGGDTGELFF	TGTGCTAGTGGAACAGGGGGAGACACCGGGGAGCTGTTTTTT
.	TRBV19	.	TRBJ2-2	CASRDTGELFF	TGTGCCAGCCGGGACACCGGGGAGCTGTTTTTT
TRBD1	TRBV5-1	.	TRBJ2-7	CASSLEGQIYEQYF	TGCGCCAGCAGCTTGGAGGGACAGATCTACGAGCAGTACTTC
.	TRBV28	.	TRBJ1-5	CASSLVDSKNQPQHF	TGTGCCAGCAGTTTGGTTGACAGTAAAAATCAGCCCCAGCATTTT
TRBD1	TRBV2	.	TRBJ1-3	CASSDRQGTGNTIYF	TGTGCCAGCAGTGATAGACAGGGGACGGGAAACACCATATATTTT
.	TRBV6-1	.	TRBJ2-5	CASKEGNAETQYF	TGTGCCAGCAAAGAAGGGAATGCGGAGACCCAGTACTTC
TRBD1	TRBV6-5	.	TRBJ2-2	CASRTPGTATGELFF	TGTGCCAGCAGGACCCCCGGGACAGCAACCGGGGAGCTGTTTTTT
.	TRBV5-1	.	TRBJ1-2	CASSWEGDYGYTF	TGCGCCAGCAGCTGGGAAGGGGACTATGGCTACACCTTC
.	TRBV11-2	.	TRBJ1-2	CASSRDNPNYGYTF	TGTGCCAGCAGCCGGGACAATCCTAACTATGGCTACACCTTC
.	TRBV28	.	TRBJ1-5	CASSLTSGQSHQPQHF	TGTGCCAGCAGTTTAACGTCGGGCCAGAGCCATCAGCCCCAGCATTTT
.	TRBV15	few	TRBJ1-4	CATTDFRLETNEKLFF	TGTGCCACCACCGACTTCAGGCTGGAGACTAATGAAAAACTGTTTTTT
.	TRBV7-9	.	TRBJ1-6	CASSLIGESPLHF	TGTGCCAGCAGCTTAATAGGAGAATCACCCCTCCACTTT
TRBD1	TRBV7-9	.	TRBJ2-7	CASSLWDRRMGEQYF	TGTGCCAGCAGCCTATGGGACAGGAGGATGGGCGAGCAGTACTTC
.	TRBV4-3	medium-sized	TRBJ1-2	CASSQDPGDSIEGYTF	TGCGCCAGCAGCCAAGATCCCGGGGATTCAATAGAGGGCTACACCTTC
.	TRBV2	few	TRBJ1-1	CASSEERYYTEAFF	TGTGCCAGCAGTGAGGAGAGATATTACACTGAAGCTTTCTTT
TRBD1	TRBV9	.	TRBJ1-3	CASSDWTGVGNTIYF	TGTGCCAGCAGCGATTGGACAGGGGTTGGAAACACCATATATTTT
.	TRBV30	.	TRBJ2-5	CAWSVRDAQYF	TGTGCCTGGAGTGTCCGTGATGCGCAGTACTTC
.	TRBV28	.	TRBJ2-7	CASSSPGTAHEQYF	TGTGCCAGCAGTTCCCCTGGCACGGCCCACGAGCAGTACTTC
.	TRBV7-2	.	TRBJ2-7	CVSAQWDGSYEQYF	TGTGTATCCGCACAGTGGGACGGGTCCTACGAGCAGTACTTC
.	TRBV7-2	.	TRBJ2-3	CASSLRSDTQYF	TGTGCCAGCAGCTTAAGGTCAGATACGCAGTATTTT